The 22 T cell receptor beta chains presented below share a single source sample, sequenced in a study of shared clonotypes between healthy human individuals. Only CD45RO-negative cells positively selected for CCR7 counted as naive CD8 cells, so terminally differentiated effector memory CD45RA+ cells were excluded. Assay used: immunoSEQ multiplex PCR; TCRdb lists only in-frame clones, some missing. The sample lists a few hundred thousand clones; just under 97% were seen once. Sequenced input: naive CD8+ T cells sorted from blood. These receptors were collected from a woman aged 30 to 39 in good health.

CDR3 in amino acids: CASSLLGGDGELFF. The CDR3 DNA follows: TGTGCCAGCAGTTTATTAGGGGGTGACGGGGAGCTGTTTTTT. The rearrangement joins TRBV27 to TRBJ2-2; possibly TRBD1 for D (6 bases). The V end was cut by 1 base, the J end by 7 bases, with 10 bases between. The CDR3 has 14 residues. Per the germline V gene, CDR1 is MNHEY and CDR2 is SMNVEV (reference sequence).

V gene TRBV25-1 combines with J gene TRBJ2-3, with 7 bases aligning to TRBD2. With V trimmed by 1 base and J by 5 bases, 6 bases remained unmatched. The CDR3 runs to 15 residues. Germline values: CDR1 MGHDK, CDR2 SYGVNS. CDR3 sequence reads: CASSELRLAEDTQYF. The CDR3 DNA reads TGTGCCAGCAGTGAATTACGTCTAGCGGAAGATACGCAGTATTTT.

The rearrangement links TRBV28 to TRBJ1-1, with D hard to call. Per the germline V gene, CDR1 is MDHEN and CDR2 is SYDVKM. The V and J ends lost 1 base and 3 bases respectively, with 6 bases between them. The CDR3 is made up of 13 amino acids. CDR3 nucleotide sequence: TGTGCCAGCAGTTTATTGTGGGACACTGAAGCTTTCTTT. Protein product: CASSLLWDTEAFF.

In its sample, this clone was seen once. The genes are TRBV2 and TRBJ2-7; TRBD2 aligns across 11 bases. Per germline, CDR1 SNHLY and CDR2 FYNNEI. There are 16 residues in the CDR3. V was clipped by 6 bases and J by 5 bases; unmatched bases: 12. CDR3 residues: CASSSLLLAGVDEQYF. The CDR3 DNA sequence: TGTGCCAGCAGCTCCCTCCTACTAGCGGGAGTAGACGAGCAGTACTTC.

This clone was found once. V is TRBV6-1 and J is TRBJ1-5; D is uncertain. The germline V and J ends were trimmed by 3 bases and 2 bases, with 8 bases remaining between them. This CDR3 has 14 amino acids. Germline values: CDR1 MNHNS, CDR2 SASEGT. The CDR3 loop is CASSDVAGNQPQHF. CDR3 in DNA: TGTGCCAGCAGTGATGTAGCAGGCAATCAGCCCCAGCATTTT.

The gene calls are TRBV7-8 and TRBJ2-3; D gene uncertain. Trimming cost V 5 bases and J 3 bases, with 9 bases left between them. Germline V gene sequence: CDR1 SGHVS, CDR2 FQNEAQ. The CDR3 has 13 residues. The CDR3 DNA reads as TGTGCCAGCAGCGCCCCGGTTACAGATACGCAGTATTTT. This encodes CASSAPVTDTQYF. The variable domain in full, completed from reference TRBV7-8 and TRBJ2-3, reads GAGVSQSPRYKVAKRGQDVALRCDPISGHVSLFWYQQALGQGPEFLTYFQNEAQLDKSGLPSDRFFAERPEGSVSTLKIQRTQQEDSAVYLCASSAPVTDTQYFGPGTRLTVL.

The rearrangement uses TRBV18 and TRBJ2-1; D gene ambiguous. In germline, CDR1 is KGHSH, CDR2 LQKENI. V gave up 6 bases and J gave up 3 bases, with 9 bases separating them. The CDR3 has 13 residues. CDR3 nucleotide sequence: TGTGCCAGCTCGCCCTCTCGCTACAATGAGCAGTTCTTC. Amino acids: CASSPSRYNEQFF.

CDR3 protein: CASSETSGSFNEQFF. Written as DNA, the CDR3 is TGTGCCAGCAGCGAAACTAGCGGGAGCTTTAATGAGCAGTTCTTC. The rearrangement links TRBV9 to TRBJ2-1, with 11 nucleotides matching TRBD2. From germline, CDR1 is SGDLS and CDR2 YYNGEE. With V trimmed by 3 bases and J by 7 bases, 6 bases remained unmatched. CDR3 length: 15 residues.

CDR3 DNA sequence: TGTGCCAGCAGCCCAGGGACAGGGGCCTACGAGCAGTACTTC. The encoded protein is CASSPGTGAYEQYF. The gene calls are TRBV11-2 and TRBJ2-7, with 10 bases lining up with TRBD1. V trimming: 5 bases; J trimming: 2 bases; junction bases outside the gene matches: 3. The germline CDR1 and CDR2 sequences are SGHAT and FQNNGV. The CDR3 is 14 residues long.

J is TRBJ2-1 and V is TRBV7-3; 9 bases fit TRBD2. The V gene end was trimmed by 3 bases and the J gene end by 4 bases; junction bases not matched to a gene: 1. This CDR3 has 14 residues. Germline V gene sequence: CDR1 SGHTA, CDR2 FQGTGA. Here the CDR3 reads CASSFAGGYNEQFF. In DNA form, the CDR3 reads TGTGCCAGCAGCTTTGCGGGAGGGTACAATGAGCAGTTCTTC.

The CDR3 region has the DNA TGTGCCAGTGCCGTGAGGGGGAGTTCCTACGAGCAGTACTTC. It codes for CASAVRGSSYEQYF. The V call is TRBV19, the J call TRBJ2-7; D is possibly TRBD1 (6 bases). CDR1 LNHDA and CDR2 SQIVND come from the germline V gene (reference sequence). V was trimmed by 8 bases and J by 1 base, leaving 15 bases between them. There are 14 residues in the CDR3.

This chain joins TRBV6-5 and TRBJ2-5; D remains ambiguous. Germline V gene sequence: CDR1 MNHEY, CDR2 SVGAGI. The CDR3 is 15 residues long. V lost 0 bases to trimming and J lost 11 bases, with 19 bases between them. DNA of the CDR3: TGTGCCAGCAGTTACTCGACGTTGGGAACTGGAGAGCAGTACTTC. Translated, it gives CASSYSTLGTGEQYF.

A remark on this clone: This sample also contains other DNA sequences that code for the same CDR3. The chain carries TRBV11-2 and TRBJ2-7; D not resolved. V was shortened by 6 bases and J by 1 base, with 4 bases between the two germline ends. The CDR3 consists of 11 residues. CDR1 is SGHAT, CDR2 FQNNGV, per germline. CDR3: CASSPSYEQYF. CDR3 DNA sequence: TGTGCCAGCAGTCCATCCTACGAGCAGTACTTC.

The V gene is TRBV7-2, the J gene TRBJ1-5, with D unresolved. The CDR3 has 14 residues. V was trimmed by 1 base and J by 13 bases, leaving 17 bases between them. Germline V gene lookup returns CDR1 SGHTA and CDR2 FQGNSA. CDR3 sequence: CASSLEDGIAYQHF. The CDR3 DNA follows: TGTGCCAGCAGCTTAGAGGACGGAATAGCGTATCAGCATTTT.

With respect to this clone: This CDR3 is also generated by other DNA sequences in the sample. The chain couples TRBV11-2 to TRBJ2-7, with D perhaps being TRBD1 or TRBD2 (5 bases each). CDR1 and CDR2 (germline): SGHAT, FQNNGV. CDR3 length: 15 residues. V was cut by 0 bases and J by 2 bases, with 11 bases left in between. CDR3 sequence reads: CASSLEGLAPYEQYF. In DNA, the CDR3 is TGTGCCAGCAGCTTAGAGGGGCTAGCACCCTACGAGCAGTACTTC.

This chain links TRBV6-5 with TRBJ2-3; tentative D call: TRBD2 (6 bases). The V end lost 2 bases, the J end lost 6 bases, and 9 bases lay between the germline ends. The CDR3 contains 13 residues. Germline V gene lookup returns CDR1 MNHEY and CDR2 SVGAGI. In DNA form, the CDR3 reads TGTGCCAGCAGTTACGGAGGGGTGGATACGCAGTATTTT. Its translation: CASSYGGVDTQYF.

This rearrangement joins TRBV9 to TRBJ1-1; D possibly corresponds to TRBD1 (6 bases). The CDR3 contains 14 residues. Germline CDR1 SGDLS, CDR2 YYNGEE. V was shortened by 5 bases and J by 3 bases, with 14 bases between the two germline ends. The CDR3 protein is CASSTGTFYTEAFF. In nucleotides, the CDR3 is TGTGCCAGCAGTACAGGGACCTTCTACACTGAAGCTTTCTTT.

This chain joins TRBV27 and TRBJ2-1, with 8 nucleotides matching TRBD2. J lost 3 bases, V lost 1 base, and 5 bases had no gene match. Germline loops: CDR1 MNHEY, CDR2 SMNVEV (reference sequence). CDR3 length: 16 amino acids. CDR3 amino acids: CASSLLPGGSYNEQFF. The CDR3 nucleotides read TGTGCCAGCAGTTTATTACCGGGAGGGAGCTACAATGAGCAGTTCTTC.

V gene TRBV27 combines with J gene TRBJ2-1, with 7 bases aligning to TRBD2. V shed 8 bases, J shed 4 bases, and the junction held 2 bases outside the gene matches. Germline V gene sequence: CDR1 MNHEY, CDR2 SMNVEV (reference sequence). CDR3 length: 12 amino acids. CDR3 nucleotides: TGTGCCAGCGGGAGGGTTTACAATGAGCAGTTCTTC. Translated, it gives CASGRVYNEQFF.

As concerns this clone: Different DNA sequences within this sample yield the same CDR3. CDR3: CSVEDGSSYEQYF. CDR3 coding DNA: TGCAGCGTTGAGGACGGTAGCTCCTACGAGCAGTACTTC. This chain connects TRBV29-1 to TRBJ2-7; no firm D call. This CDR3 comprises 13 residues. Germline V lookup: CDR1 SQVTM, CDR2 ANQGSEA. The V and J ends lost 3 bases and 0 bases respectively, with 9 bases between them.

The CDR3 nucleotides read TGTGCCAGCAGTTTTACCGCGGGACAGGGTCCCTACGAGCAGTACTTC. It codes for CASSFTAGQGPYEQYF. The chain has TRBV27 and TRBJ2-7; the match to TRBD1 covers 9 bases. Germline CDR1 reads MNHEY; CDR2 reads SMNVEV (reference sequence). This CDR3 is 16 amino acids long. The V gene end was trimmed by 3 bases and the J gene end by 2 bases; junction bases not matched to a gene: 8.

V is TRBV11-3 and J is TRBJ2-5, with D possibly matching TRBD1 (5 bases). The CDR3 consists of 15 residues. Per germline, CDR1 SGHNT and CDR2 YENEEA. V lost 5 bases and J lost 3, with 16 bases in between. As DNA, the CDR3 is TGTGCCAGCAGCCGACGTTTGTCGACAGAAGAGACCCAGTACTTC. Its translation: CASSRRLSTEETQYF.